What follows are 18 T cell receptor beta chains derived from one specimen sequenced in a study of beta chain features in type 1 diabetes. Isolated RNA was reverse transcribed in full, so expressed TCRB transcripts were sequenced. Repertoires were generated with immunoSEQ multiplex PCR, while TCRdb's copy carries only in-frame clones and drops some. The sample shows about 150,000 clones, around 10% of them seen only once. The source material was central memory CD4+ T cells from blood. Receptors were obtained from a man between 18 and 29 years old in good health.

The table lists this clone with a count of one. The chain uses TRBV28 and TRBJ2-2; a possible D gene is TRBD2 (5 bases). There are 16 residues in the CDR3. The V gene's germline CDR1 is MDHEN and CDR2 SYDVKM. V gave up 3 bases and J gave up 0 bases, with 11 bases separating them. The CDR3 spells CASSLATGSNTGELFF. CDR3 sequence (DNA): TGTGCCAGCAGTTTGGCGACGGGGTCGAACACCGGGGAGCTGTTTTTT.

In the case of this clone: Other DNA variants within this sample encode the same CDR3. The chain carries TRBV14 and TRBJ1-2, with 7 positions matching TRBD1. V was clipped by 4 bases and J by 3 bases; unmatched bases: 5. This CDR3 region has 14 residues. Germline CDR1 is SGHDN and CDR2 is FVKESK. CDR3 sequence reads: CASSPHRGHYGYTF. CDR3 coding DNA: TGTGCCAGCAGCCCGCACAGGGGTCACTATGGCTACACCTTC.

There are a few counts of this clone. The CDR3 sequence is CASSGSVEQYF. CDR3 in DNA: TGCGCCAGCAGTGGCTCGGTCGAGCAGTACTTC. This chain connects TRBV5-1 to TRBJ2-7; D gene unclear. The ends were cut back, 5 bases at V and 6 bases at J, with 9 bases in the middle. The germline gives CDR1 SGHRS, CDR2 YFSETQ. This CDR3 contains 11 residues.

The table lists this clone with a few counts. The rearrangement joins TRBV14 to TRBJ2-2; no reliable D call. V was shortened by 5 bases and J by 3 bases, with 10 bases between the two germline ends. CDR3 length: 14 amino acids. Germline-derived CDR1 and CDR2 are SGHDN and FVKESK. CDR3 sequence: CASSSSRYTGELFF. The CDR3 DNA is TGTGCCAGCAGCTCCTCTAGGTACACCGGGGAGCTGTTTTTT.

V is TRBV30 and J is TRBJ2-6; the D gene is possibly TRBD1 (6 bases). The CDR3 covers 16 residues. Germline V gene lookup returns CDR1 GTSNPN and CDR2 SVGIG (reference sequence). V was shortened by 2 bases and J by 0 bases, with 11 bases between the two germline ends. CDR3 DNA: TGTGCCTGGAGTTGGGGGCAGCGCTCTGGGGCCAACGTCCTGACTTTC. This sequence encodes CAWSWGQRSGANVLTF.

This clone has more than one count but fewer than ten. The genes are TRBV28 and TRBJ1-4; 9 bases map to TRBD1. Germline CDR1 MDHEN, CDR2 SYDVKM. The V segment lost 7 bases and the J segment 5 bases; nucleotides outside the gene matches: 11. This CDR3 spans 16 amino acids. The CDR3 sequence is CASMDLPGQGNEKLFF. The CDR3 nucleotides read TGTGCCAGCATGGACCTCCCGGGACAGGGCAATGAAAAACTGTTTTTT. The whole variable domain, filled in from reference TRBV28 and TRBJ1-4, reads DVKVTQSSRYLVKRTGEKVFLECVQDMDHENMFWYRQDPGLGLRLIYFSYDVKMKEKGDIPEGYSVSREKKERFSLILESASTNQTSMYLCASMDLPGQGNEKLFFGSGTQLSVL.

The CDR3 loop reads CASSVGTSKETQYF. CDR3 coding DNA: TGTGCCAGCAGCGTAGGGACTAGTAAGGAGACCCAGTACTTC. V and J are TRBV9 and TRBJ2-5, with 7 nucleotides matching TRBD2. V was clipped by 0 bases and J by 5 bases; unmatched bases: 4. This CDR3 has 14 amino acids. The germline CDR1 and CDR2 sequences are SGDLS and YYNGEE.

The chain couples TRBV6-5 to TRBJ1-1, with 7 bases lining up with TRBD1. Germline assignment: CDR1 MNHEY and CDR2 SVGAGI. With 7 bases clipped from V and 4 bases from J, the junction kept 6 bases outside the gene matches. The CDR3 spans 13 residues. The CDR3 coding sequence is TGTGCCAGCACTCGACAGGGTTTCACTGAAGCTTTCTTT. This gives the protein CASTRQGFTEAFF.

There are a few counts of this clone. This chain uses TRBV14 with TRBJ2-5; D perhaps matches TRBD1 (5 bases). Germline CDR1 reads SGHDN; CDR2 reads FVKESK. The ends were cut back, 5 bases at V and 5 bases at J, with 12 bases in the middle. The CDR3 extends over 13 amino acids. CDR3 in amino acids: CASSKGFEETQYF. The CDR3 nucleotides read TGTGCCAGCAGCAAGGGGTTCGAGGAGACCCAGTACTTC.

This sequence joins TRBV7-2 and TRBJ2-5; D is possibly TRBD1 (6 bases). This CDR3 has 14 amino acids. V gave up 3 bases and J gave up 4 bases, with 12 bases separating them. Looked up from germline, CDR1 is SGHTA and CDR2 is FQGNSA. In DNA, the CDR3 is TGTGCCAGCAGCTTTGGACAGTCTCGAGAGACCCAGTACTTC. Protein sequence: CASSFGQSRETQYF.

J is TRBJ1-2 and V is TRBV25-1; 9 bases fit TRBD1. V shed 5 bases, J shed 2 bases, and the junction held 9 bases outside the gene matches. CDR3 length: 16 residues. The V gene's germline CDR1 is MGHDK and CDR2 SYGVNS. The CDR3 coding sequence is TGTGCCAGCAGTTTACAACTAGGGACAGGGAACTATGGCTACACCTTC. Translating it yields CASSLQLGTGNYGYTF.

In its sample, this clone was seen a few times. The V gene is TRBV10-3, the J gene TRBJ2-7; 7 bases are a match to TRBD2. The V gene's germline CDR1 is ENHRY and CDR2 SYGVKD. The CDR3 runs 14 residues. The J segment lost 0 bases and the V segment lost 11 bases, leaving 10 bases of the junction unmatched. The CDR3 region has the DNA TGTGCCTCCCGGGGAGGGACGAGCTCCTACGAGCAGTACTTC. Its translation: CASRGGTSSYEQYF.

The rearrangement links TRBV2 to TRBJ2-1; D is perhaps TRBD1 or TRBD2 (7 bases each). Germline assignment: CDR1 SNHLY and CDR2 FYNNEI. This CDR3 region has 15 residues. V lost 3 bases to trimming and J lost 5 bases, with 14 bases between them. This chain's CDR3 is CASSDPRGGNNEQFF. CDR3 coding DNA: TGTGCCAGCAGTGATCCCAGGGGGGGCAACAATGAGCAGTTCTTC.

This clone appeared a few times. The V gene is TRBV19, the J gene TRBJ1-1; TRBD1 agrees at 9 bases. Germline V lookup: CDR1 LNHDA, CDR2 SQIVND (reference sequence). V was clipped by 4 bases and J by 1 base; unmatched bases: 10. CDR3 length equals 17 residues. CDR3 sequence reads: CASSTLDRGGGNTEAFF. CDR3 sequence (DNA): TGTGCCAGTAGTACACTGGACAGGGGAGGAGGGAACACTGAAGCTTTCTTT.

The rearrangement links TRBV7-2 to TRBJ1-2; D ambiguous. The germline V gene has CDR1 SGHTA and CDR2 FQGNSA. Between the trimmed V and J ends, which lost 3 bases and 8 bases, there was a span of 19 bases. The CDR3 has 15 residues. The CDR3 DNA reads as TGTGCCAGCAGCTTGGGAGGACTCTCCACTTCGGGCTACACCTTC. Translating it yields CASSLGGLSTSGYTF.

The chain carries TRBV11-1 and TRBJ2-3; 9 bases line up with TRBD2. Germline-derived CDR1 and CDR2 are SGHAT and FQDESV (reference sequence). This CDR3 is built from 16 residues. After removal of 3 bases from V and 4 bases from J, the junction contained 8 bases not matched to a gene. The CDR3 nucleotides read TGTGCCAGCAGCTTCCAGGTTAGCGGGAGCGCAGATACGCAGTATTTT. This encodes CASSFQVSGSADTQYF.

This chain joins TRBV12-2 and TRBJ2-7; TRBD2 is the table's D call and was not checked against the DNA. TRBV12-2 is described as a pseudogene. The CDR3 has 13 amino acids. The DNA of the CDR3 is TGTGCAAGTCGAACCGGGAACACCTACGAGCAGTACTTC. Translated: CASRTGNTYEQYF.

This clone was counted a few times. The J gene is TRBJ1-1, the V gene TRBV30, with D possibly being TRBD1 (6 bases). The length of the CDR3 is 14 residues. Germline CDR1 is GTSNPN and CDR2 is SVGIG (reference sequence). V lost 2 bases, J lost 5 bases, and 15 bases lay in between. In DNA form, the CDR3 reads TGTGCCTGGAGTAACTTCGGAGGGGGTACTGAAGCTTTCTTT. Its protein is CAWSNFGGGTEAFF.